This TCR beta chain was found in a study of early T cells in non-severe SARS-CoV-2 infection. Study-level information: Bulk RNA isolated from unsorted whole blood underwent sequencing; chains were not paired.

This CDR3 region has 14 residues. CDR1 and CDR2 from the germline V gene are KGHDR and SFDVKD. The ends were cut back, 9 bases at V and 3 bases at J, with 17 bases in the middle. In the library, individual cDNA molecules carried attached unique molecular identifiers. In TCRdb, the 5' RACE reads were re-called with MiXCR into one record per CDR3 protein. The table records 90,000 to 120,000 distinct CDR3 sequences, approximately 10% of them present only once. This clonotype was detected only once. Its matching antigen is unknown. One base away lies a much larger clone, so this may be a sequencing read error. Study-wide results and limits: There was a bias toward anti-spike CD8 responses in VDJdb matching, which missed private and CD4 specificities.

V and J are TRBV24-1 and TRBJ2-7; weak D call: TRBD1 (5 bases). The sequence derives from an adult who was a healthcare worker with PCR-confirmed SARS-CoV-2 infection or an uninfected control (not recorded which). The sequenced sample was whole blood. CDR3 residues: CATGGYRLFYEQYF. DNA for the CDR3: TGTGCCACCGGTGGTTACAGGCTGTTCTACGAGCAGTACTTC.